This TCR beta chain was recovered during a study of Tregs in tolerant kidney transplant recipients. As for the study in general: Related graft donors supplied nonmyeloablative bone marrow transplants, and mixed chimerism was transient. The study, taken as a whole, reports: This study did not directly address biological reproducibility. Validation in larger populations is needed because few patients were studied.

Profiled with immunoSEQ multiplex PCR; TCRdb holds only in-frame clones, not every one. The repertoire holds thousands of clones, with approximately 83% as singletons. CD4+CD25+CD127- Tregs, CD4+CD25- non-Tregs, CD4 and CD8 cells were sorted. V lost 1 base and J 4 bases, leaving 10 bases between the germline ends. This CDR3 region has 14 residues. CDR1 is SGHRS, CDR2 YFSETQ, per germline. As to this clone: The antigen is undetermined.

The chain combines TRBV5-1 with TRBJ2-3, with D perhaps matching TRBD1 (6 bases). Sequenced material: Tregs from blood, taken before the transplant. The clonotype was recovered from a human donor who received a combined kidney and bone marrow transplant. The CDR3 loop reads CASSLQGKADTQYF. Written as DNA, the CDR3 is TGCGCCAGCAGCTTGCAGGGGAAAGCAGATACGCAGTATTTT.